This is a list of T cell receptor beta chains from one sample in a study of brain T cells in children with intractable seizures. Data came from immunoSEQ multiplex PCR; TCRdb stores just in-frame clones and leaves some out. The repertoire has 70,000 to 85,000 clones, around nine tenths of them found once; the top ten carry roughly 25%. Here the sequenced sample was peripheral blood, taken at surgery. These receptor sequences come from a girl aged 2 to 9 with Rasmussen encephalitis and intractable seizures. CDR3s include the opening cysteine and the closing phenylalanine or tryptophan. A D gene is named only where the DNA matches it firmly. Only some rows state a clone size, as once, few, many or a class for expanded clones.

size	J	D	V	DNA	CDR3
-	TRBJ1-1	-	TRBV2	TGTGCCAGCAGACGGGTGGGCGGCCTCATGAACACTGAAGCTTTCTTT	CASRRVGGLMNTEAFF
-	TRBJ2-1	TRBD2	TRBV9	TGTGCCAGCAGCGTTGGGACTACTATAACCTACAATGAGCAGTTCTTC	CASSVGTTITYNEQFF
-	TRBJ1-6	-	TRBV4-1	TGCGCCAGCAGCCAAGATGCAGGGCAGGGGATTTCACCCCTCCACTTT	CASSQDAGQGISPLHF
-	TRBJ2-7	-	TRBV14	TGTGCCAGCAGCCGGGTACCGACCTACGAGCAGTACTTC	CASSRVPTYEQYF
-	TRBJ2-2	-	TRBV24-1	TGTGCCACCAGTGACCCCGGACAGAAGAAGGGTGGGGAGCTGTTTTTT	CATSDPGQKKGGELFF
-	TRBJ1-2	-	TRBV7-9	TGTGCCAGCAGCTCAACAGGCTATGGCTACACCTTC	CASSSTGYGYTF
once	TRBJ1-2	-	TRBV25-1	TGTGCCAGCAGTGAATATGGAGCTAACTATGGCTACACCTTC	CASSEYGANYGYTF
-	TRBJ1-5	TRBD1	TRBV7-9	TGTGCCAGCAGCTTTTCAGGGGGCGGGATGGGCAATCAGCCCCAGCATTTT	CASSFSGGGMGNQPQHF
-	TRBJ2-7	-	TRBV28	TGTGCCAGCAGTTTAGTAAGGGGCTCCTACGAGCAGTACTTC	CASSLVRGSYEQYF
-	TRBJ2-1	TRBD2	TRBV11-2	TGTGCCAGCAGCCTTACTAGCGGCACCCACAATGAGCAGTTCTTC	CASSLTSGTHNEQFF
-	TRBJ2-4	-	TRBV20-1	TGCAGTGGAGAGGGTGAAAACATTCAGTACTTC	CSGEGENIQYF
-	TRBJ2-7	TRBD1	TRBV28	TGTGCCAGCAGTTTACGTGGGACAGGGGGAAACGAGCAGTACTTC	CASSLRGTGGNEQYF
-	TRBJ2-5	-	TRBV7-3	TGTGCCAGCACCCCCAGGGGAGAGACCCAGTACTTC	CASTPRGETQYF
many	TRBJ2-1	TRBD2	TRBV5-1	TGCGCCAGCAGCTCCTTCCTCGCCGGGACTAGCGATAATGAGCAGTTCTTC	CASSSFLAGTSDNEQFF
-	TRBJ2-7	-	TRBV6-2/TRBV6-3	TGTGCCAGCAGTGTTCCTCTAGCTTTCTCCTACGAGCAGTACTTC	CASSVPLAFSYEQYF
-	TRBJ2-7	-	TRBV7-9	TGTGCCAGCAGCTTAGGCCTGGGCACAGGGATCTACGAGCAGTACTTC	CASSLGLGTGIYEQYF
-	TRBJ2-6	-	TRBV2	TGTGCCAGCACATCGACCCGTCATTCTGGGGCCAACGTCCTGACTTTC	CASTSTRHSGANVLTF
-	TRBJ2-7	-	TRBV10-3	TGTGCCATCAGTCTCCGGGACGGCTACGAGCAGTACTTC	CAISLRDGYEQYF
-	TRBJ1-4	-	TRBV11-2	TGTGCCAGCAGCTTAGAGGGACTGATTAATGAAAAACTGTTTTTT	CASSLEGLINEKLFF
once	TRBJ2-5	-	TRBV19	TGTCGACTCCACCAGGGGCCGGCCACACAAGAGACCCAGTACTTC	CRLHQGPATQETQYF
-	TRBJ2-3	-	TRBV5-1	TGCGCCAGCAGCGGAGATGAGGGGTCATCAGATACGCAGTATTTT	CASSGDEGSSDTQYF
-	TRBJ2-3	TRBD1	TRBV18	TGTGCCAGCTCACCCGGGACAGGGGGCATTCGGGATACGCAGTATTTT	CASSPGTGGIRDTQYF
-	TRBJ2-6	-	TRBV3-1/TRBV3-2	TGTGCCAGCAGCCAAGAAGTAGGGAACCCCTCTGGGGCCAACGTCCTGACTTTC	CASSQEVGNPSGANVLTF
-	TRBJ1-5	-	TRBV28	TGTGCCAGCAGTCTAGAAAGTGATAGCAATCAGCCCCAGCATTTT	CASSLESDSNQPQHF
-	TRBJ2-7	-	TRBV6-2/TRBV6-3	TGTGCCAGCAGTTTGAGGCGGGGCCACGAGCAGTACTTC	CASSLRRGHEQYF
once	TRBJ2-5	TRBD2	TRBV20-1	TGCAGTGCTAGTGTTCCTAGCGGGACCCTCCAAGAGACCCAGTACTTC	CSASVPSGTLQETQYF
-	TRBJ1-5	-	TRBV2	TGTGCCACCGCCTGGGGCACCGATCAGCCCCAGCATTTT	CATAWGTDQPQHF
-	TRBJ1-1	-	TRBV7-9	TGTGCCAGCAGCTTAATCCGAGACCGCATGAACACTGAAGCTTTCTTT	CASSLIRDRMNTEAFF
-	TRBJ1-4	-	TRBV7-5	TGTGTCAGAAGCTTAGCCCTGGACAGGGCTAATGAAAAACTGTTTTTT	CVRSLALDRANEKLFF
-	TRBJ2-1	TRBD2	TRBV5-1	TGCGCCAGCAGCCACGGACTAGCGGGCAGCTCCTACAATGAGCAGTTCTTC	CASSHGLAGSSYNEQFF
-	TRBJ2-7	-	TRBV19	TGTGCCAGTGATTTCTCCTACGAGCAGTACTTC	CASDFSYEQYF
-	TRBJ2-7	-	TRBV7-2	TGTGCCAGCAGCTTAGAGGGGACCTCCTACGAGCAGTACTTC	CASSLEGTSYEQYF
once	TRBJ1-2	-	TRBV14	TGTGCCAGCAGCCAAGATCGGACCTATGGCTACACCTTC	CASSQDRTYGYTF
few	TRBJ2-7	-	TRBV5-6	TGTGCCAGCAGCTTGAGATTGGCAGGATACTCCTACGAGCAGTACTTC	CASSLRLAGYSYEQYF
-	TRBJ1-1	-	TRBV5-4	TGTGCCAGCAGCTTGGAGGCCAGGAACACTGAAGCTTTCTTT	CASSLEARNTEAFF
-	TRBJ1-2	TRBD1	TRBV5-1	TGCGCCAGCAGCTTGACAGGGGTACTGGAGGGCTACACCTTC	CASSLTGVLEGYTF
-	TRBJ2-2	TRBD1	TRBV5-6	TGTGCCAGCAGGGGACAGACTTCGAACACCGGGGAGCTGTTTTTT	CASRGQTSNTGELFF
once	TRBJ1-1	-	TRBV6-6	TGTGCCAGCAGTCGCGGCGGAGGCAAAAGTGAAGCTTTCTTT	CASSRGGGKSEAFF
-	TRBJ2-3	TRBD2	TRBV29-1	TGCAGCGTTGGCCGGACTAGCGGGGCCACAGATACGCAGTATTTT	CSVGRTSGATDTQYF
many	TRBJ1-2	-	TRBV7-9	TGTGCCAGCAGCTTCCTATTAAAGGGAAACTATGGCTACACCTTC	CASSFLLKGNYGYTF
-	TRBJ1-3	-	TRBV19	TGTGCCAGTAGTATTTCGACCTCTGGAAACACCATATATTTT	CASSISTSGNTIYF
-	TRBJ2-7	-	TRBV7-9	TGTGCCAGCAGCTTCGAGGGCTTCGAGCAGTACTTC	CASSFEGFEQYF